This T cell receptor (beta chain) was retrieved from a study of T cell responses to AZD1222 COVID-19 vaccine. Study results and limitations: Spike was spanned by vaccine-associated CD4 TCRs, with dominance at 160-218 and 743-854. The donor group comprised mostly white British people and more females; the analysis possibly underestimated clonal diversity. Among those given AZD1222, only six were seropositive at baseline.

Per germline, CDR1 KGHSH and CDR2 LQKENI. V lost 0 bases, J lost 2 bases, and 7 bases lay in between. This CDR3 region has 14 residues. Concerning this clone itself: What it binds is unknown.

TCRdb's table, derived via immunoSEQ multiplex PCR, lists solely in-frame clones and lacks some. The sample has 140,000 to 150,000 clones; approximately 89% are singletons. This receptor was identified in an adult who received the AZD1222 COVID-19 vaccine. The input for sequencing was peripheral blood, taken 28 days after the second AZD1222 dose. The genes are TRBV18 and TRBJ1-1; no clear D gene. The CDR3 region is CASSPPALNTEAFF. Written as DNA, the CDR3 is TGTGCCAGCTCACCACCGGCGTTAAACACTGAAGCTTTCTTT.